The entry below gives a single T cell receptor beta chain sequence along with its context. The antigen is not known. Data came from immunoSEQ multiplex PCR; TCRdb stores just in-frame clones and leaves some out. This sample carries under 150,000 clones, more than 90% of them seen once, and the ten largest clones take more than 4.5%. V shed 4 bases, J shed 4 bases, and the junction held 6 bases outside the gene matches. This CDR3 spans 15 amino acids. CDR1 is SGHRS and CDR2 is YFSETQ in the germline V gene. The source of the sample is a study of T cell responses to AZD1222 COVID-19 vaccine. Study in general: Pooled together were second doses at about 4 or about 12 weeks. Study-wide findings and caveats: The donors showed a predominance of white British ancestry and of females, with possible underestimation of clonal diversity.

The J gene is TRBJ2-7, the V gene TRBV5-1, with TRBD1 matching over 12 bases. The sequenced sample was peripheral blood, obtained on day 0 of AZD1222 vaccination. The receptor's source is an adult in good health. The CDR3 loop reads CASSLGTGGGYEQYF. The CDR3 nucleotides are TGCGCCAGCAGCCTTGGGACAGGGGGCGGATACGAGCAGTACTTC.